The 7 T cell receptor beta chains below were found in one sample sequenced in a study of spatial heterogeneity in lung cancer. Their antigens remain unidentified. TCRdb re-called the 5' RACE reads through MiXCR, storing one row per CDR3 protein. The table shows thousands of distinct CDR3 sequences, with 5.4% occurring only once. Study outcomes and limitations: Mutation tallies in tumors tracked expanded intratumoral alpha and beta TCR counts.

Time point meaning: sample taken at primary tumor resection. Sequencing was performed on lung tumor tissue, taken at surgery. All receptors derive from a male donor with early-stage non-small cell lung cancer.

This clonotype was seen repeatedly, ten times or more. The rearrangement uses TRBV6-1 and TRBJ1-2; 7 positions match TRBD1. The CDR3 is 13 amino acids. V dropped 7 bases and J dropped 4; count of bases not matched to a gene: 6. Germline CDR1 and CDR2: MNHNS and SASEGT. This CDR3 reads CASTEDRLYGYTF. The CDR3 region has the DNA TGTGCCAGCACGGAGGACAGGCTCTATGGCTACACCTTC.

This sequence joins TRBV30 and TRBJ2-2, with 10 bases that match TRBD1. V gave up 2 bases and J gave up 6 bases; unmatched junction bases: 6. The CDR3 extends over 15 amino acids. Germline values: CDR1 GTSNPN, CDR2 SVGIG (reference sequence). CDR3 bases: TGTGCCTGGAGTACCGGGACAGGGGTGTCCGGGGAGCTGTTTTTT. Amino acid sequence: CAWSTGTGVSGELFF.

This clonotype is medium-sized (0.01 to 0.1%) within its sample. The gene calls are TRBV4-1 and TRBJ1-6; D uncertain. CDR3 length: 16 residues. From germline, CDR1 is MGHRA and CDR2 YSYEKL. The V end lost 0 bases, the J end lost 11 bases, and 17 bases lay between the germline ends. CDR3: CASSQDYGLTRTPLHF. Here the CDR3 DNA reads TGCGCCAGCAGCCAAGATTATGGGCTTACTAGGACACCCCTCCACTTT.

This clonotype was observed at least ten times. V is TRBV18 and J is TRBJ1-1; D not certain. Germline lookup yields CDR1 KGHSH and CDR2 LQKENI. Trimming cost V 0 bases and J 1 base, with 9 bases left between them. The CDR3 covers 15 residues. In nucleotides, the CDR3 is TGTGCCAGCTCACCACCGGGGTTAGCGAACACTGAAGCTTTCTTT. Protein sequence: CASSPPGLANTEAFF.

This clonotype was counted ten times or more. The V and J genes are TRBV24-1 and TRBJ2-2; 8 nucleotides align to TRBD1. J lost 7 bases, V lost 3 bases, and 21 bases had no gene match. In germline, CDR1 is KGHDR, CDR2 SFDVKD. CDR3 length equals 20 residues. CDR3 loop: CATSDRTGFGSPPSGGELFF. CDR3 DNA sequence: TGTGCCACCAGTGATCGGACAGGGTTTGGTTCCCCCCCCTCTGGCGGGGAGCTGTTTTTT.

By share, this clonotype counts as medium-sized (0.01 to 0.1%). The V gene is TRBV19, the J gene TRBJ1-4; D remains unclear. The CDR3 runs to 15 residues. Between the trimmed V and J ends, which lost 6 bases and 0 bases, there was a span of 11 bases. Germline assignment: CDR1 LNHDA and CDR2 SQIVND (reference sequence). CDR3 amino acids: CASSPSFATNEKLFF. CDR3 coding DNA: TGTGCCAGTAGCCCCAGCTTTGCAACTAATGAAAAACTGTTTTTT.

The table lists this clonotype with many counts. This CDR3 is CASSDRFSSGNTIYF. The CDR3 DNA sequence: TGCGCCAGCAGTGACAGGTTTTCCTCTGGAAACACCATATATTTT. The chain is built from TRBV5-1 and TRBJ1-3; TRBD1 is a possible D gene (6 bases). The CDR3 has 15 amino acids. Trimming removed 5 bases from V and 0 bases from J, with 12 bases in between. The germline CDR1 and CDR2 sequences are SGHRS and YFSETQ.